The 20 T cell receptor beta chains listed next were all sequenced from one sample in a study of shared clonotypes between healthy human individuals. The method was immunoSEQ multiplex PCR; TCRdb's version includes in-frame clones alone and lacks a portion of them. The sample gives roughly 2.5 million clones, about 92% of which show up once; 0.11% to 0.15% is in the top ten. Source material: naive CD4+ T cells sorted from blood. Subset specified: CD45RA+ positively selected. These receptors were taken from a man between 18 and 35 years old in good health.

The chain joins TRBV10-3 to TRBJ1-5; D gene uncertain. The CDR3 has 14 amino acids. The V gene's germline CDR1 is ENHRY and CDR2 SYGVKD. V was trimmed by 3 bases and J by 2 bases, leaving 8 bases between them. CDR3 sequence reads: CAISDSPGNQPQHF. In DNA, the CDR3 is TGTGCCATCAGTGATAGTCCGGGCAATCAGCCCCAGCATTTT.

This chain connects TRBV6-4 to TRBJ2-1; 7 bases map to TRBD2. V lost 2 bases and J lost 6; bases outside the gene matches: 7. The CDR3 loop spans 15 amino acids. CDR1 is MRHNA and CDR2 is SNTAGT in the germline V gene. Here the CDR3 DNA reads TGTGCCAGCAGTGACCAGGCGGGAGTGGGCAATGAGCAGTTCTTC. Translation: CASSDQAGVGNEQFF.

J is TRBJ2-7 and V is TRBV15, with D possibly being TRBD1 (6 bases). Germline CDR1 reads LNHNV; CDR2 reads YYDKDF (reference sequence). This CDR3 is built from 15 residues. V gave up 0 bases and J gave up 6 bases, with 15 bases separating them. The CDR3 DNA reads as TGTGCCACCAGCAGAGATAAGGGGACAAGGGGCGAGCAGTACTTC. This gives the protein CATSRDKGTRGEQYF.

This clone came up once. The chain employs TRBV2 and TRBJ2-7; TRBD1 aligns across 10 bases. The length of the CDR3 is 14 residues. Germline-derived CDR1 and CDR2 are SNHLY and FYNNEI. J gave up 3 bases and V 5 bases, and 4 bases lay outside the gene matches. The CDR3 protein is CASSRDRGGYEQYF. CDR3 DNA sequence: TGTGCCAGCAGTCGGGACAGGGGAGGCTACGAGCAGTACTTC.

V usage is TRBV7-6 and J usage is TRBJ2-5, with TRBD1 matching 10 bases. CDR1 is SGHVS, CDR2 FNYEAQ, per germline. CDR3 size: 14 residues. The V segment lost 5 bases and the J segment 2 bases; nucleotides outside the gene matches: 2. Here the CDR3 reads CASSAGQGQETQYF. CDR3 bases: TGTGCCAGCAGCGCGGGACAGGGGCAAGAGACCCAGTACTTC.

The rearrangement joins TRBV10-2 to TRBJ2-5; D may be TRBD2 (6 bases). CDR3 length: 17 residues. Germline V gene lookup returns CDR1 WSHSY and CDR2 SAAADI. Trimming left V 3 bases short and J 5 bases short, with 22 bases between. The CDR3 protein is CASSEAADRVGRETQYF. CDR3 sequence (DNA): TGCGCCAGCAGTGAAGCGGCGGATAGGGTAGGGAGGGAGACCCAGTACTTC.

The chain combines TRBV11-2 with TRBJ2-5, with unresolved D. TRBJ2-7 explains the end of the DNA better; the J call may be wrong. The CDR3 totals 11 residues. Germline V gives CDR1 SGHAT, CDR2 FQNNGV. CDR3 loop: CASSYGYEQYF. The CDR3 coding sequence is TGTGCCAGCAGCTACGGGTACGAGCAGTACTTC.

The chain links TRBV29-1 to TRBJ2-3; D is unclear. Between the trimmed V and J ends, which lost 2 bases and 1 base, there was a span of 10 bases. Germline V gene sequence: CDR1 SQVTM, CDR2 ANQGSEA. CDR3 length: 14 amino acids. The CDR3 DNA reads TGCAGCGTTGAATCCGACAAGCGCACAGATACGCAGTATTTT. It is translated as CSVESDKRTDTQYF.

V is TRBV18 and J is TRBJ1-4, with 9 bases lining up with TRBD1. CDR1 and CDR2 from the germline V gene are KGHSH and LQKENI. This CDR3 contains 14 residues. Germline trimming cut 4 bases from V and 8 bases from J; bases unmatched to any gene: 5. As DNA, the CDR3 is TGTGCCAGCTCACGGGACAGGGTAGGAGAAAAACTGTTTTTT. As protein: CASSRDRVGEKLFF.

The rearrangement links TRBV11-3 to TRBJ2-3; the D is unclear. V was pared by 5 bases and J by 6 bases, with 12 bases between. Germline CDR1 and CDR2: SGHNT and YENEEA. This CDR3 is built from 13 residues. This chain's CDR3 is CASSVLGRDTQYF. DNA of the CDR3: TGTGCCAGCAGCGTTCTAGGTCGGGATACGCAGTATTTT.

This clone was observed a single time. The V call is TRBV6-5, the J call TRBJ1-5, with D unresolved. This CDR3 has 12 amino acids. Germline CDR1 reads MNHEY; CDR2 reads SVGAGI. V was trimmed by 4 bases and J by 15 bases, leaving 16 bases between them. This chain's CDR3 is CASSSETGRWHF. CDR3 DNA: TGTGCCAGCAGTTCAGAAACGGGGAGGTGGCATTTT.

The chain carries TRBV7-9 and TRBJ1-2; possible D gene TRBD1, 6 bases. The CDR3 is 12 amino acids. V was cut by 6 bases and J by 8 bases, with 13 bases left in between. Germline CDR1 is SEHNR and CDR2 is FQNEAQ (reference sequence). In DNA, the CDR3 is TGTGCCAGCAGTGCACAGGGTTTCGGCTACACCTTC. It translates to CASSAQGFGYTF.

This clone has a handful of counts. The V gene is TRBV30, the J gene TRBJ1-1; no definite D call. This CDR3 comprises 14 residues. The V gene's germline CDR1 is GTSNPN and CDR2 SVGIG (reference sequence). V lost 0 bases and J 0 bases, leaving 8 bases between the germline ends. CDR3 sequence (DNA): TGTGCCTGGAGTGTACTACGGATGAACACTGAAGCTTTCTTT. As protein: CAWSVLRMNTEAFF. The variable domain in full, completed from reference TRBV30 and TRBJ1-1, reads SQTIHQWPATLVQPVGSPLSLECTVEGTSNPNLYWYRQAAGRGLQLLFYSVGIGQISSEVPQNLSASRPQDRQFILSSKKLLLSDSGFYLCAWSVLRMNTEAFFGQGTRLTVV.

As concerns this clone: Germline is not matched at one junction end, which may reflect a read error. The chain uses TRBV2 and TRBJ1-4, with D possibly TRBD1 on 5 matching bases. The CDR3 contains 13 residues. The germline V gene has CDR1 SNHLY and CDR2 FYNNEI. CDR3 nucleotides: TGTGCCAGCAGCCAGGGAATTCGGGAAAAACCGTTTTTT. It encodes CASSQGIREKPFF. Variable domain in full (rest from reference TRBV2 and TRBJ1-4): EPEVTQTPSHQVTQMGQEVILRCVPISNHLYFYWYRQILGQKVEFLVSFYNNEISEKSEIFDDQFSVERPDGSNFTLKIRSTKLEDSAMYFCASSQGIREKPFFGSGTQLSVL.

CDR3 sequence (DNA): TGTGCCAGCACTCCGGACAGGGACACTGAAGCTTTCTTT. Its translation: CASTPDRDTEAFF. V is TRBV2 and J is TRBJ1-1, with 8 bases lining up with TRBD1. J was trimmed by 3 bases and V by 7 bases; bases with no gene match: 4. This CDR3 has 13 amino acids. Germline CDR1 is SNHLY and CDR2 is FYNNEI.

The count of this clone is one. The rearrangement joins TRBV10-3 to TRBJ2-7, with 9 bases fitting TRBD1. CDR1 is ENHRY, CDR2 SYGVKD, per germline. This CDR3 spans 14 amino acids. The V gene end was trimmed by 7 bases and the J gene end by 1 base; junction bases not matched to a gene: 5. This chain's CDR3 is CAIKGTGTSYEQYF. CDR3 in DNA: TGTGCCATCAAAGGGACAGGGACGTCCTACGAGCAGTACTTC.

The chain is built from TRBV28 and TRBJ1-2; D remains ambiguous. The V gene's germline CDR1 is MDHEN and CDR2 SYDVKM. Trimming shortened V by 7 bases and J by 3 bases, and 15 bases separated the two germline ends. The CDR3 covers 14 residues. The chain's CDR3 is CASTTFGQDYGYTF. Written as DNA, the CDR3 is TGTGCCAGCACCACTTTCGGTCAGGACTATGGCTACACCTTC.

V is TRBV7-2 and J is TRBJ2-7, with 8 bases identical to TRBD2. Germline CDR1 SGHTA, CDR2 FQGNSA. The CDR3 consists of 14 residues. Germline trimming cut 8 bases from V and 7 bases from J; bases unmatched to any gene: 13. The chain's CDR3 is CASLVSGGRYEQYF. CDR3 DNA: TGTGCCAGCCTGGTTTCGGGCGGGAGGTATGAGCAGTACTTC.

The gene calls are TRBV19 and TRBJ2-7; maybe TRBD2 (5 bases). Per germline, CDR1 LNHDA and CDR2 SQIVND (reference sequence). Deletions cut 10 bases from V and 6 bases from J, with 22 bases between. CDR3 length: 14 amino acids. The DNA for the CDR3 is TGTGCCACGTCGAGCGTCGGGGTGGTGGGCGAGCAGTACTTC. Protein: CATSSVGVVGEQYF.

The J gene is TRBJ2-7, the V gene TRBV2; TRBD1 aligns across 9 bases. The CDR3 has 13 residues. Germline values: CDR1 SNHLY, CDR2 FYNNEI. V shed 6 bases, J shed 7 bases, and the junction held 7 bases outside the gene matches. The CDR3 DNA is TGTGCCAGCAGGGACAGGGGACTATGGGAGCAGTACTTC. Encoded protein: CASRDRGLWEQYF.